The 23 T cell receptor beta chains below all came from one sample that was sequenced in a study of T cells in Graves' hyperthyroidism and ophthalmopathy. TCR beta CDR3 regions were amplified from RNA transcripts. Primed by the HTBI set, a first-round RT-PCR was run on the TCR CDR3. MiXCR, run by TCRdb on the multiplex PCR reads, gives a single entry per CDR3 protein. The data contain hundreds of thousands of distinct CDR3 sequences, 25% of them singletons. Sequencing was carried out using blood. The receptor source for this set is a man aged 40-49 years with Graves' hyperthyroidism that later progressed to Graves' ophthalmopathy.

The chain carries TRBV7-8 and TRBJ2-5, with 12 bases that match TRBD2. V dropped 5 bases and J dropped 2; count of bases not matched to a gene: 6. This CDR3 spans 16 amino acids. Per germline, CDR1 SGHVS and CDR2 FQNEAQ. The chain's CDR3 is CASSLTSGGRQETQYF. DNA of the CDR3: TGTGCCAGCAGCCTGACTAGCGGGGGCCGGCAAGAGACCCAGTACTTC.

Many counts were recorded for this clonotype. This chain uses TRBV24-1 with TRBJ1-1; D is possibly TRBD1 (5 bases). Germline V lookup: CDR1 KGHDR, CDR2 SFDVKD. The V gene lost 4 bases and the J gene lost 1 base, with 9 bases spanning the gap. The CDR3 runs to 14 residues. This CDR3 is CATSENGQNTEAFF. The CDR3 DNA follows: TGTGCCACCAGTGAGAATGGACAGAACACTGAAGCTTTCTTT.

V is TRBV6-2 or TRBV6-3 and J is TRBJ1-1; possible D gene TRBD1, 5 bases. The CDR3 covers 15 residues. The V gene's germline CDR1 is MNHEY and CDR2 SVGEGT. V shed 5 bases and J shed 2 bases, with 15 bases lying between them. The CDR3 reads CASSLLMGQNTEAFF. CDR3 DNA sequence: TGTGCCAGCAGTCTACTCATGGGGCAAAACACTGAAGCTTTCTTT.

V is TRBV28 and J is TRBJ2-7; 9 bases fit TRBD1. The germline CDR1 and CDR2 sequences are MDHEN and SYDVKM. The CDR3 consists of 14 residues. V shed 8 bases and J 7 bases; nucleotides not matched to a gene: 12. The CDR3 sequence: CASGSQQGALEQYF. CDR3 nucleotide sequence: TGTGCCAGCGGCTCACAACAGGGGGCGCTTGAGCAGTACTTC.

This clonotype was counted ten times or more. The DNA for the CDR3 is TGTGCCAGCAGTCCGAGGGGGTCGGCCAAAAACATTCAGTACTTC. This codes for CASSPRGSAKNIQYF. The chain links TRBV6-5 to TRBJ2-4, with D perhaps TRBD1 (6 bases). This CDR3 is 15 amino acids long. The germline CDR1 and CDR2 sequences are MNHEY and SVGAGI. The V and J ends lost 5 bases and 1 base respectively, with 12 bases between them.

This clonotype was detected a few times. This may arise from a read error, as a much more abundant clone is one base away. V and J are TRBV19 and TRBJ1-5; TRBD1 matches 8 bases. This CDR3 is 16 amino acids long. Germline V gene data show CDR1 as LNHDA and CDR2 as SQIVND (reference sequence). V gave up 3 bases and J gave up 5 bases; unmatched junction bases: 9. The CDR3 loop reads CASSMGRGRNYQPQHF. Here the CDR3 DNA reads TGTGCCAGTAGTATGGGCAGGGGGCGTAACTATCAGCCCCAGCATTTT.

At least ten counts were recorded for this clonotype. The J gene is TRBJ1-5, the V gene TRBV2; no clear D gene. The CDR3 has 13 amino acids. The V end was cut by 7 bases, the J end by 4 bases, with 11 bases between. CDR1 and CDR2 from the germline V gene are SNHLY and FYNNEI. CDR3 residues: CASMPERNQPQHF. The DNA of the CDR3 is TGTGCCAGCATGCCGGAGAGGAATCAGCCCCAGCATTTT.

This clonotype was counted at least ten times. The rearrangement uses TRBV19 and TRBJ1-1, with no clear D. Germline CDR1 and CDR2: LNHDA and SQIVND (reference sequence). The CDR3 is made up of 14 amino acids. Trimming removed 10 bases from V and 3 bases from J, with 18 bases in between. The CDR3: CATTRKFVDTEAFF. The CDR3 DNA is TGTGCCACCACCCGCAAGTTTGTGGACACTGAAGCTTTCTTT.

The chain employs TRBV6-2 or TRBV6-3 and TRBJ1-1; D remains ambiguous. Trimming cost V 0 bases and J 2 bases, with 10 bases left between them. CDR1 and CDR2 from the germline V gene are MNHEY and SVGEGT. The CDR3 contains 15 residues. CDR3 region: CASSYSERSNTEAFF. CDR3 in DNA: TGTGCCAGCAGTTACTCAGAGCGGTCAAACACTGAAGCTTTCTTT.

This clonotype showed up many times. This chain connects TRBV4-2 to TRBJ2-2; TRBD1 might be the D (5 bases). The V gene lost 5 bases and the J gene lost 8 bases, with 15 bases spanning the gap. The CDR3 totals 14 residues. Looked up from germline, CDR1 is LGHNA and CDR2 is YNFKEQ. CDR3 coding DNA: TGTGCCAGCAGCTCCTCCTCAGGGATTGGGGAGCTGTTTTTT. Residues: CASSSSSGIGELFF.

This clonotype was seen more than once but under ten times. This chain links TRBV3-1 with TRBJ2-4; D unclear. This CDR3 has 13 residues. Per the germline V gene, CDR1 is LGHDT and CDR2 is YNNKEL (reference sequence). Trimming removed 6 bases at V and 1 base at J, with 7 bases between. Here the CDR3 reads CASSVFAKNIQYF. The CDR3 coding sequence is TGTGCCAGCAGTGTGTTTGCCAAAAACATTCAGTACTTC.

V and J are TRBV7-2 and TRBJ1-1, with no clear D. Germline assignment: CDR1 SGHTA and CDR2 FQGNSA. V lost 0 bases and J 1 base, leaving 9 bases between the germline ends. The CDR3 is 15 residues long. The CDR3 here is CASSLAPGTNTEAFF. In nucleotides, the CDR3 is TGTGCCAGCAGCTTAGCTCCGGGCACGAACACTGAAGCTTTCTTT.

This clonotype was seen ten or more times. The chain combines TRBV20-1 with TRBJ2-5; the D gene is possibly TRBD1 (6 bases). The CDR3 extends over 11 amino acids. CDR1 is DFQATT and CDR2 is SNEGSKA in the germline V gene (reference sequence). V was cut by 8 bases and J by 5 bases, with 12 bases left in between. This CDR3 is CSSRGLETQYF. CDR3 in DNA: TGCAGTTCGAGGGGGTTGGAGACCCAGTACTTC.

This clonotype showed up many times. The chain has TRBV20-1 and TRBJ1-2; TRBD1 aligns across 11 bases. J gave up 8 bases and V 4 bases, and 6 bases lay outside the gene matches. CDR1 is DFQATT and CDR2 is SNEGSKA in the germline V gene (reference sequence). The CDR3 contains 13 residues. In DNA form, the CDR3 reads TGCAGTGCTATTGGACAGGGGGCTTGGGGCTACACCTTC. Amino acid sequence: CSAIGQGAWGYTF.

The chain employs TRBV12-3 or TRBV12-4 and TRBJ1-6; D is unresolved. Trimming left V 5 bases short and J 7 bases short, with 12 bases between. There are 14 residues in the CDR3. CDR3 bases: TGTGCCAGCAGTCCGCGGGCCATGAATTCACCCCTCCACTTT. Its translation is CASSPRAMNSPLHF.

The genes are TRBV6-1 and TRBJ1-1, with D tentatively TRBD1 (5 bases). Trimming left V 1 base short and J 2 bases short, with 11 bases between. Per germline, CDR1 MNHNS and CDR2 SASEGT. The CDR3 spans 15 residues. DNA of the CDR3: TGTGCCAGCAGTGAAGAATGGGGCCGAAACACTGAAGCTTTCTTT. Protein product: CASSEEWGRNTEAFF.

The rearrangement uses TRBV6-1 and TRBJ1-1; D gene ambiguous. The CDR3 spans 15 residues. In germline, CDR1 is MNHNS, CDR2 SASEGT. The V end was cut by 5 bases, the J end by 1 base, with 14 bases between. The CDR3 DNA reads TGTGCCAGCAGTACAGTACTGGAGGGGAACACTGAAGCTTTCTTT. Protein: CASSTVLEGNTEAFF.

This clonotype was seen many times. The chain joins TRBV12-3 or TRBV12-4 to TRBJ2-7; D may be TRBD1 (6 bases). The CDR3 is 13 residues long. Trimming took off 6 bases at V and 9 bases at J, with 18 bases between the two ends. The DNA of the CDR3 is TGTGCCAGCAGCAGGGACAATTTTCTGAGGCAGTACTTC. Amino acid sequence: CASSRDNFLRQYF.

This clonotype was counted ten times or more. CDR3 sequence: CASSEFGHGGKPQHF. CDR3 in DNA: TGTGCCAGCAGTGAATTTGGACATGGGGGAAAGCCCCAGCATTTT. J is TRBJ1-5 and V is TRBV2; TRBD1 might be the D (5 bases). Trimming shortened V by 2 bases and J by 8 bases, and 16 bases separated the two germline ends. This CDR3 comprises 15 residues. Germline V gives CDR1 SNHLY, CDR2 FYNNEI.

V is TRBV6-1 and J is TRBJ2-7, with 8 bases that match TRBD2. The CDR3 is 16 amino acids. From germline, CDR1 is MNHNS and CDR2 SASEGT. The V segment lost 2 bases and the J segment 5 bases; nucleotides outside the gene matches: 11. The CDR3 nucleotides are TGTGCCAGCAGTGAAAAAGTGGTGCGGGAGGTCCACGAGCAGTACTTC. Amino acids: CASSEKVVREVHEQYF.

Ten or more counts support this clonotype. The gene calls are TRBV6-2 or TRBV6-3 and TRBJ2-3; the match to TRBD2 covers 10 bases. V gave up 5 bases and J gave up 3 bases; unmatched junction bases: 8. The germline V gene encodes CDR1 MNHEY and CDR2 SVGEGT. The CDR3 spans 16 residues. This CDR3 reads CASSIDSGRMTDTQYF. CDR3 coding DNA: TGTGCCAGCAGTATCGATAGCGGGAGGATGACAGATACGCAGTATTTT.

This clonotype was recorded many times. The CDR3 loop is CASSPSGTIYEQYF. The DNA for the CDR3 is TGTGCCAGTAGCCCTAGCGGGACGATCTACGAGCAGTACTTC. This chain links TRBV19 with TRBJ2-7; 9 nucleotides agree with TRBD2. The CDR3 totals 14 residues. In germline, CDR1 is LNHDA, CDR2 SQIVND (reference sequence). Trimming cost V 6 bases and J 3 bases; bases outside gene matches: 6.

This clonotype appeared many times. This chain links TRBV30 with TRBJ1-5; possibly TRBD1 for D (5 bases). The CDR3 covers 13 residues. Germline-derived CDR1 and CDR2 are GTSNPN and SVGIG (reference sequence). V was cut by 1 base and J by 3 bases, with 7 bases left in between. The CDR3 nucleotides read TGTGCCTGGAGTGCAGGGTACAATCAGCCCCAGCATTTT. It specifies CAWSAGYNQPQHF.